This T cell receptor beta chain was sequenced in a study of siplizumab effects on memory and regulatory T cells. Study-wide findings and caveats: Naive T cells were seen as more diverse than memory cells and as major alloresponse contributors.

Method: immunoSEQ multiplex PCR; TCRdb's copy keeps in-frame clones and lacks some. This table holds around 110,000 clones, roughly 94% found once. Deletions cut 0 bases from V and 1 base from J, with 15 bases between. This CDR3 comprises 17 residues. The germline V gene has CDR1 SGHNT and CDR2 YYREEE (reference sequence). This clone was observed a few times. Its antigen is still unknown. Different DNA sequences within this sample yield the same CDR3. Sequences were obtained from non-Treg CD4+ T cells sorted from blood. The rearrangement uses TRBV5-4 and TRBJ2-3; no clear D. This clonotype was obtained from a human donor in good health. The CDR3 DNA is TGTGCCAGCAGCTTGGCCGGAACCCGGAGAGGCACAGATACGCAGTATTTT. Translation gives CASSLAGTRRGTDTQYF.